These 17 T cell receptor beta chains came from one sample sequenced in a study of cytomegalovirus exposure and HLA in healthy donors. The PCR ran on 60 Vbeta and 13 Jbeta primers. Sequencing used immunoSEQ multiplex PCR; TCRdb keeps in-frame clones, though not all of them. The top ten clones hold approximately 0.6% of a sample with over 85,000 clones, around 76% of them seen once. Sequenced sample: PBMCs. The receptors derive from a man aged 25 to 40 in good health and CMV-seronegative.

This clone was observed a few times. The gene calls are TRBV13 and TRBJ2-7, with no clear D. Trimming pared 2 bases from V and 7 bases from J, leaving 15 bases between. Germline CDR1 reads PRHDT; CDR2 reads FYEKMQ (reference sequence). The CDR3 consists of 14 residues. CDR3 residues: CASSLISRSYEQYF. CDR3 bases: TGTGCCAGCAGCTTAATATCCAGGTCTTATGAGCAGTACTTC.

The CDR3, as DNA: TGCGCCAGCAGCCCCTACAGAAATAGCAATCAGCCCCAGCATTTT. This encodes CASSPYRNSNQPQHF. The chain links TRBV4-3 to TRBJ1-5, with D unclear. The length of the CDR3 is 15 residues. Looked up from germline, CDR1 is LGHNA and CDR2 is YSLEER. Trimming shortened V by 4 bases and J by 0 bases, and 10 bases separated the two germline ends.

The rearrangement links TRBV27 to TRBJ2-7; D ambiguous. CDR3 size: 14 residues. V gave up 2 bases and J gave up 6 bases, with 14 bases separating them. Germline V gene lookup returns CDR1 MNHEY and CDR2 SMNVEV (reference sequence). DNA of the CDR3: TGTGCCAGCAGTTTAAATAGACAAACCTTCGAGCAGTACTTC. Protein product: CASSLNRQTFEQYF.

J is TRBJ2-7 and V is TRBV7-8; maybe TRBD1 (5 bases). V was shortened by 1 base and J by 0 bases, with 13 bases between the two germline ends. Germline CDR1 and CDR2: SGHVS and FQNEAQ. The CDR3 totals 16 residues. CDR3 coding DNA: TGTGCCAGCAGCTTAGAGGGGCGCAGGAGCTCCTACGAGCAGTACTTC. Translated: CASSLEGRRSSYEQYF.

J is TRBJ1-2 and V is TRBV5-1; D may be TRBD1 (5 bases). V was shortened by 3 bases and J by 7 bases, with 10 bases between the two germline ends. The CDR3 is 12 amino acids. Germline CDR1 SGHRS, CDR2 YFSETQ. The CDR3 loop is CASSSQDFGYTF. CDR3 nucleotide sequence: TGCGCCAGCAGCTCACAGGATTTTGGCTACACCTTC.

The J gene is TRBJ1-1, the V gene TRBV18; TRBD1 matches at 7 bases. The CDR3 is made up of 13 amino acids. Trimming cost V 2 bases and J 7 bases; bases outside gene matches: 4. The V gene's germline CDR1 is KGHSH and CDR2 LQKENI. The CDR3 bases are TGTGCCAGCTCACCAATCCAGGGGGTTGAAGCTTTCTTT. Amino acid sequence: CASSPIQGVEAFF.

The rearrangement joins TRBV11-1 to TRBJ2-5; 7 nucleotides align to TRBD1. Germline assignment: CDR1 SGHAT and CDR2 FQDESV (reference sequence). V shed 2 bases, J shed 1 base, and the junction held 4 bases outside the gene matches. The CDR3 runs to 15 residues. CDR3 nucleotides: TGTGCCAGCAGCTTACTGGGACAGCCCCAAGAGACCCAGTACTTC. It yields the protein CASSLLGQPQETQYF.

The CDR3 nucleotides read TGTGCCATCAGTCCCTTGGAAGCGGGGGGCCCTAAGAGCTCCTACAATGAGCAGTTCTTC. It is translated as CAISPLEAGGPKSSYNEQFF. The chain employs TRBV10-3 and TRBJ2-1; 9 nucleotides agree with TRBD2. The CDR3 has 20 residues. The germline V gene encodes CDR1 ENHRY and CDR2 SYGVKD. The trim removed 5 bases at V and 0 bases at J, leaving 17 bases unmatched.

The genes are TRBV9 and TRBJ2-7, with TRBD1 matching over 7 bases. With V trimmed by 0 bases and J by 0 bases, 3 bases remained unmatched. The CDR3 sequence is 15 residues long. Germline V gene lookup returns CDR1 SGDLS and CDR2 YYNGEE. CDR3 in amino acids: CASSVGQGHSYEQYF. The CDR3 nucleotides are TGTGCCAGCAGCGTAGGACAGGGTCACTCCTACGAGCAGTACTTC.

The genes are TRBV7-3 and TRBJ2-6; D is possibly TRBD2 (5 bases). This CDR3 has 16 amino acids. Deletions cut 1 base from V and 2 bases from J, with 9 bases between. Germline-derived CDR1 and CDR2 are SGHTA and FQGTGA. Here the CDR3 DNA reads TGTGCCAGCAGCTTAATGGGGAGACCTGGGGCCAACGTCCTGACTTTC. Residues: CASSLMGRPGANVLTF.

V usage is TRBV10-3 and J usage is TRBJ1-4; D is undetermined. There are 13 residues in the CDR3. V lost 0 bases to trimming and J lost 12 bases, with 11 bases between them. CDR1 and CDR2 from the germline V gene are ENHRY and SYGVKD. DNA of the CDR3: TGTGCCATCAGTGAGTCGGGCGCGCGAGAACTGTTTTTT. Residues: CAISESGARELFF.

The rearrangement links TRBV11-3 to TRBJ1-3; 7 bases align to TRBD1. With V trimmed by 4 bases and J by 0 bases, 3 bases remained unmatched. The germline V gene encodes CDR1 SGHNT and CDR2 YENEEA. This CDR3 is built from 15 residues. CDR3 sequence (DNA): TGTGCCAGCAGCTCGGGGACAGTCTCTGGAAACACCATATATTTT. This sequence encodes CASSSGTVSGNTIYF.

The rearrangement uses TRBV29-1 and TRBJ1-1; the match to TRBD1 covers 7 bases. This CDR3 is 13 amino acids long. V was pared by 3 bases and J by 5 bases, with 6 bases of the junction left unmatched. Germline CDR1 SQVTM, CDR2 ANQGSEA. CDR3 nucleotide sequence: TGCAGCGTTGATGAGACAGGGAGGACTGAAGCTTTCTTT. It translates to CSVDETGRTEAFF. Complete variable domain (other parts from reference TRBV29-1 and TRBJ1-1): SAVISQKPSRDICQRGTSLTIQCQVDSQVTMMFWYRQQPGQSLTLIATANQGSEATYESGFVIDKFPISRPNLTFSTLTVSNMSPEDSSIYLCSVDETGRTEAFFGQGTRLTVV.

The CDR3 spells CASRGGGAAYNEQFF. The DNA of the CDR3 is TGTGCCAGCAGGGGCGGGGGGGCCGCCTACAATGAGCAGTTCTTC. This chain joins TRBV2 and TRBJ2-1; 9 bases agree with TRBD2. The junction had 5 bases not matched to a gene; V was cut back by 6 bases and J by 2 bases. CDR1 is SNHLY and CDR2 is FYNNEI in the germline V gene. CDR3 length: 15 amino acids.

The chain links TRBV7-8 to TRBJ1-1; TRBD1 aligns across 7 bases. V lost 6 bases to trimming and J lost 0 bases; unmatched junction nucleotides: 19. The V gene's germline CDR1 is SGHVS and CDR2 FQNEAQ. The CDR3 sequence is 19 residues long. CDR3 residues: CASSFTPPGRGWVNTEAFF. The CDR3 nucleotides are TGTGCCAGCAGTTTTACTCCTCCGGGCAGGGGGTGGGTGAACACTGAAGCTTTCTTT.

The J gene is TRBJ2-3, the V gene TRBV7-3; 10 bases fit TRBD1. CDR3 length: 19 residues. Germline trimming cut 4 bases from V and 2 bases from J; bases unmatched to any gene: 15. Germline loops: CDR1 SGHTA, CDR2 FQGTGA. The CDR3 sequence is CASSSPILGQGNHTDTQYF. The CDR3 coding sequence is TGTGCCAGCAGCTCCCCTATCTTGGGACAGGGGAACCACACAGATACGCAGTATTTT.

CDR3 loop: CASTQTGVFGYTF. The CDR3 DNA reads as TGTGCCAGCACCCAGACAGGGGTTTTTGGCTACACCTTC. The V and J genes are TRBV5-8 and TRBJ1-2, with 8 bases fitting TRBD1. The CDR3 spans 13 residues. Germline V gene sequence: CDR1 SGHTS, CDR2 YDEGEE. After removal of 6 bases from V and 7 bases from J, the junction contained 8 bases not matched to a gene. The variable domain in full, with the rest retrieved from reference TRBV5-8 and TRBJ1-2, is EAGVTQSPTHLIKTRGQQATLRCSPISGHTSVYWYQQALGLGLQFLLWYDEGEERNRGNFPPRFSGRQFPNYSSELNVNALELEDSALYLCASTQTGVFGYTFGSGTRLTVV.